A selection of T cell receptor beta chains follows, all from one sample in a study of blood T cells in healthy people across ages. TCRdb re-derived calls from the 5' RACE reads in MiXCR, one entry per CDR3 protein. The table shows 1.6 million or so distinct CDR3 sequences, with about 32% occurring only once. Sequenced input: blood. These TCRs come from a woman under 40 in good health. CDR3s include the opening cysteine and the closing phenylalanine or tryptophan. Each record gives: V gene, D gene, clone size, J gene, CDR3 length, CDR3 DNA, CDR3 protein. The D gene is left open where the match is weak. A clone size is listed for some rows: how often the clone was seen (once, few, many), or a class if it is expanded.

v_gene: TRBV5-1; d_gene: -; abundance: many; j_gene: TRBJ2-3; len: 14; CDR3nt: TGCGCCAGCTCCCAGGGTTATAGCACAGATACGCAGTATTTT; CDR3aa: CASSQGYSTDTQYF
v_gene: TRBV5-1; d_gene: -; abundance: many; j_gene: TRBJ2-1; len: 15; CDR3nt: TGCGCCAGCAGCTTGGGCGGAAGTTACTACAATGAGCAGTTCTTC; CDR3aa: CASSLGGSYYNEQFF
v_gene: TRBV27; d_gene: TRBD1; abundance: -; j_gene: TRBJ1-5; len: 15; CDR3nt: TGTGCCAGCAGTCAAGCAGGGACAGGGGCCCAGCCCCAGCATTTT; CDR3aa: CASSQAGTGAQPQHF
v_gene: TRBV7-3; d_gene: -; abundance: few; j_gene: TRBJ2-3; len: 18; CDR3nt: TGTGCCAGCAGCTCGCCGCCATCACAGGGACGACACACAGATACGCAGTATTTT; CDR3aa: CASSSPPSQGRHTDTQYF
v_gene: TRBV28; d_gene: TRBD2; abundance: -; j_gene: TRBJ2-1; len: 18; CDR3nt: TGTGCCAGCAGTTTACGACGACTTACTAGCGGGGGTTACAATGAGCAGTTCTTC; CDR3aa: CASSLRRLTSGGYNEQFF
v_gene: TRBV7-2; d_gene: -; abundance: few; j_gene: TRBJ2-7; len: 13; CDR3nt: TGTGCCAGCAGCGTGGACTTTTTTTACGAGCAGTACTTC; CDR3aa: CASSVDFFYEQYF
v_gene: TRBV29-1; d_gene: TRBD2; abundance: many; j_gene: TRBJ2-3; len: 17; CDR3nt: TGCAGCGTTGTTAGCGGGAGGGCTAAAACACCACCAGATACGCAGTATTTT; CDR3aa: CSVVSGRAKTPPDTQYF
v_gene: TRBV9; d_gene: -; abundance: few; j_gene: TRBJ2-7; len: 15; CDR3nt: TGTGCCAGCAGCGACGACAGAGAGCTACCCTACGAGCAGTACTTC; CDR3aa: CASSDDRELPYEQYF
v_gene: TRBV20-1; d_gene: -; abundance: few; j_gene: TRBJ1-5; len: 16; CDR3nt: TGCAGTGCCACCGGGTTAGGTGGTGTGAGCAATCAGCCCCAGCATTTT; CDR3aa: CSATGLGGVSNQPQHF
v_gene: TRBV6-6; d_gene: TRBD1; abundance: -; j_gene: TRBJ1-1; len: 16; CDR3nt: TGTGCCAGCAGGGCCGGGACAGGGGGGATGAACACTGAAGCTTTCTTT; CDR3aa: CASRAGTGGMNTEAFF
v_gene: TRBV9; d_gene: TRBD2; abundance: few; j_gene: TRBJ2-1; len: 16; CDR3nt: TGTGCCAGCAGCGGCTTTAGCGGGAGCTCCTACAATGAGCAGTTCTTC; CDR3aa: CASSGFSGSSYNEQFF
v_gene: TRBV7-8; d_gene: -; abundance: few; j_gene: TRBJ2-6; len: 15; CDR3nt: TGTGCCAGCAGTACTCTCTTCTCTGGGGCCAACGTCCTGACTTTC; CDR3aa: CASSTLFSGANVLTF
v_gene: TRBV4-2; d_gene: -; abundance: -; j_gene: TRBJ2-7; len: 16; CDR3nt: TGTGCCAGCAGCCAAGAAGGAGGAGGCAGCTGCTCCGAGCAGTACTTC; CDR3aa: CASSQEGGGSCSEQYF
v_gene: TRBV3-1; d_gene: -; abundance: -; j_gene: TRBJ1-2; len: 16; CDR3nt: TGTGCCAGCAGCCAAGATGAGATCGGGGCTCGCTGTGGCTACACCTTC; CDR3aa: CASSQDEIGARCGYTF
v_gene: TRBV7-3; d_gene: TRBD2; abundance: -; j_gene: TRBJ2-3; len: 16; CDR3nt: TGTGCCAGCAGTTATATAGCGGGGGGTAGCACAGATACGCAGTATTTT; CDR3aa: CASSYIAGGSTDTQYF
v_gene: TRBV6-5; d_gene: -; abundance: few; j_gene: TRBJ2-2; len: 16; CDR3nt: TGTGCCAGCAGTTACTCGGTGGGGAGTCACACCGGGGAGCTGTTTTTT; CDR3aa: CASSYSVGSHTGELFF
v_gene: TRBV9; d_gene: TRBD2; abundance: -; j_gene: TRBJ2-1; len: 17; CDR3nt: TGTGCCAGCAGCGGGAGACTAGCGGGGGCCAACGGGGATGAGCAGTTCTTC; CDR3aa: CASSGRLAGANGDEQFF